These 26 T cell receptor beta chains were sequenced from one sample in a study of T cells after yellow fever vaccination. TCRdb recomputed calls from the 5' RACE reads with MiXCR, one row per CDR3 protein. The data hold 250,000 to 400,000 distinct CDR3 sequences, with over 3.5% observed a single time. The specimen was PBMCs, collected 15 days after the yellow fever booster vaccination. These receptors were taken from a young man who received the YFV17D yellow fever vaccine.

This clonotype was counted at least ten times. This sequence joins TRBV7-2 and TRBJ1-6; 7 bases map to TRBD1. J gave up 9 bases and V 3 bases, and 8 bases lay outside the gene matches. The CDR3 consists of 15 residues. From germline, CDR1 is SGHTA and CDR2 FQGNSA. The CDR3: CASSFGGQSFSPLHF. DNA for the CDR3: TGTGCCAGCAGCTTTGGGGGACAGTCATTTTCACCCCTCCACTTT.

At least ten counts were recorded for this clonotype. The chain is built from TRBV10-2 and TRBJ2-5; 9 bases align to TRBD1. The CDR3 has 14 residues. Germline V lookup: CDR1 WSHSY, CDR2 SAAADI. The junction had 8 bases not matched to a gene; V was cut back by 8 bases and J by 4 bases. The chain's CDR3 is CASGQGNWGETQYF. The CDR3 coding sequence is TGCGCCAGCGGACAGGGGAACTGGGGAGAGACCCAGTACTTC.

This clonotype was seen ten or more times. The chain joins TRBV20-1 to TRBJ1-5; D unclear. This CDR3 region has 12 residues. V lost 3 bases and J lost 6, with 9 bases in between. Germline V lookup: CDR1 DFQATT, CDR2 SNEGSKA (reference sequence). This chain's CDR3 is CSASSGSQPQHF. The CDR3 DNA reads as TGCAGTGCTAGTTCGGGCAGTCAGCCCCAGCATTTT.

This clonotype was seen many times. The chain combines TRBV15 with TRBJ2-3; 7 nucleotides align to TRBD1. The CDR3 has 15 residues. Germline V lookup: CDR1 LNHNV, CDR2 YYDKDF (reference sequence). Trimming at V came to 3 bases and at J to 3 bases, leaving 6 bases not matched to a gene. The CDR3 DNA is TGTGCCACCAGCAGCCGACAGGGACGGACAGATACGCAGTATTTT. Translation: CATSSRQGRTDTQYF.

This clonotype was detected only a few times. As DNA, the CDR3 is TGTGCCAGCAGCCCTCCGGGCGGATTTTACGAGCAGTACTTC. Translating it yields CASSPPGGFYEQYF. The V gene is TRBV6-2 or TRBV6-3, the J gene TRBJ2-7, with unresolved D. V was pared by 6 bases and J by 4 bases, with 16 bases between. The germline CDR1 and CDR2 sequences are MNHEY and SVGEGT. The CDR3 loop spans 14 amino acids.

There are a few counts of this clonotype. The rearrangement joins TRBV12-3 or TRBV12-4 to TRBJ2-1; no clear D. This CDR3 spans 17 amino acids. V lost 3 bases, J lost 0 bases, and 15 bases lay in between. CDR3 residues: CASSLPLGSGSYNEQFF. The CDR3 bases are TGTGCCAGCAGTTTGCCCCTAGGGTCGGGCTCCTACAATGAGCAGTTCTTC.

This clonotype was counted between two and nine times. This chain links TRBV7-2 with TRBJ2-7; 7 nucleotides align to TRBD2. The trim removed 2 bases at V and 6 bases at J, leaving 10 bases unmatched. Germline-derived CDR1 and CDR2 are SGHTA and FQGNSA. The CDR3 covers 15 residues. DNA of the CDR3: TGTGCCAGCAGCTTAACAGCGGGGAGAATTGGCGAGCAGTACTTC. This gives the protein CASSLTAGRIGEQYF.

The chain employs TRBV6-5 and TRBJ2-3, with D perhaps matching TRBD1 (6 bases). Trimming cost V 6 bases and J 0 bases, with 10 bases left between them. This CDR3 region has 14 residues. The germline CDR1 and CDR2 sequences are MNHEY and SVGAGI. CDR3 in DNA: TGTGCCAGCAGCGGACAGTTTAGCACAGATACGCAGTATTTT. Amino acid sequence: CASSGQFSTDTQYF.

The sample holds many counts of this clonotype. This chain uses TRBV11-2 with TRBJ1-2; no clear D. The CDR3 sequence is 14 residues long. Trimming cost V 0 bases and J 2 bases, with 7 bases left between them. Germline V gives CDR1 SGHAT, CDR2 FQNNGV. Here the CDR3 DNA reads TGTGCCAGCAGCTTAGATCACACGAACTATGGCTACACCTTC. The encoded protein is CASSLDHTNYGYTF.

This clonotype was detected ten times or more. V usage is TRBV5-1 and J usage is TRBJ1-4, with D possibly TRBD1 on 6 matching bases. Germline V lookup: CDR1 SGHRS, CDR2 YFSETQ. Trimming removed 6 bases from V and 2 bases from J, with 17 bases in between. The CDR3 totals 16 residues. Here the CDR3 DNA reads TGCGCCAGCACGGCTGGGGGGGCGACGACTAATGAAAAACTGTTTTTT. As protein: CASTAGGATTNEKLFF.

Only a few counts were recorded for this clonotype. The CDR3 DNA is TGCGCCAGCAGCTTCGGGGACGTGGAGACCCAGTACTTC. Encoded protein: CASSFGDVETQYF. The J gene is TRBJ2-5, the V gene TRBV5-1; tentatively, D is TRBD1 or TRBD2 (5 bases each). The germline V gene has CDR1 SGHRS and CDR2 YFSETQ. V lost 2 bases and J lost 5, with 10 bases in between. The CDR3 runs 13 residues. Full variable domain (missing parts from reference TRBV5-1 and TRBJ2-5): KAGVTQTPRYLIKTRGQQVTLSCSPISGHRSVSWYQQTPGQGLQFLFEYFSETQRNKGNFPGRFSGRQFSNSRSEMNVSTLELGDSALYLCASSFGDVETQYFGPGTRLLVL.

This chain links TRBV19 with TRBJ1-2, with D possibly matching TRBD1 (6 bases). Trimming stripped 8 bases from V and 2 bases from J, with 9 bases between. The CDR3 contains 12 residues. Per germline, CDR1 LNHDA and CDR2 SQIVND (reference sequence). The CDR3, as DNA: TGTGCCAGTCAGGGGACGAACTATGGCTACACCTTC. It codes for CASQGTNYGYTF.

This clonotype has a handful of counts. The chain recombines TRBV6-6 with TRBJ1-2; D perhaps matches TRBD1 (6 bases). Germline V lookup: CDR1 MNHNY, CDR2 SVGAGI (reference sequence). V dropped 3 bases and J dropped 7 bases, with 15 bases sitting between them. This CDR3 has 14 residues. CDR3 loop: CASSYGPGASGYTF. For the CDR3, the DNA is TGTGCCAGCAGTTATGGCCCGGGGGCGTCTGGCTACACCTTC.

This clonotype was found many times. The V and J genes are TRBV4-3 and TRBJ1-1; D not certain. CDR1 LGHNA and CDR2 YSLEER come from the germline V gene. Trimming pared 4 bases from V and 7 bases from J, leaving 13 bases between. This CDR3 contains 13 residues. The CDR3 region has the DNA TGCGCCAGCAGCCGACCTGAGGGCGGTGAAGCTTTCTTT. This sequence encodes CASSRPEGGEAFF.

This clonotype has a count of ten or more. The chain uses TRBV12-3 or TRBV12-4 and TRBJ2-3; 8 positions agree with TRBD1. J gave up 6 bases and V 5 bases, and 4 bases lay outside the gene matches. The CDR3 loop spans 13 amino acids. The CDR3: CASSLDRVDTQYF. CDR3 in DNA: TGTGCCAGCAGTCTGGACAGGGTTGATACGCAGTATTTT.

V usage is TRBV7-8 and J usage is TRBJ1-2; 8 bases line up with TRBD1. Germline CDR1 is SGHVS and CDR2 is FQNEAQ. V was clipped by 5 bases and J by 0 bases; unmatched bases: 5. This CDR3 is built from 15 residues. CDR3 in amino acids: CASSPTGGTNYGYTF. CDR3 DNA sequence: TGTGCCAGCAGCCCTACAGGGGGGACTAACTATGGCTACACCTTC.

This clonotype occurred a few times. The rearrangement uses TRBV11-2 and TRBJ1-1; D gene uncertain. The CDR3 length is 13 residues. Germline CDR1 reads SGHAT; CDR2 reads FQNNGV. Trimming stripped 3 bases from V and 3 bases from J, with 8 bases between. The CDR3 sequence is CASSFNEYTEAFF. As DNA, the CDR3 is TGTGCCAGCAGCTTTAATGAGTACACTGAAGCTTTCTTT.

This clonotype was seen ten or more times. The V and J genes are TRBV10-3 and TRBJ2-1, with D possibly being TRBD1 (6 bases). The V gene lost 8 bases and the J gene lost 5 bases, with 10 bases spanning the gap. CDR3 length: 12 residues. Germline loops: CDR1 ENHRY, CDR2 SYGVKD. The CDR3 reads CAISGDHNEQFF. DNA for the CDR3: TGTGCCATCTCAGGGGACCACAATGAGCAGTTCTTC.

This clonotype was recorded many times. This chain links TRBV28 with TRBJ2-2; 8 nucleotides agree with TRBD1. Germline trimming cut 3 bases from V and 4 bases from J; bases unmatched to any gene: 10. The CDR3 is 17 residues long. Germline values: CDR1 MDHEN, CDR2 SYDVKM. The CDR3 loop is CASSFSGLGQVTGELFF. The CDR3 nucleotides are TGTGCCAGCAGTTTCTCGGGCCTGGGACAGGTCACCGGGGAGCTGTTTTTT.

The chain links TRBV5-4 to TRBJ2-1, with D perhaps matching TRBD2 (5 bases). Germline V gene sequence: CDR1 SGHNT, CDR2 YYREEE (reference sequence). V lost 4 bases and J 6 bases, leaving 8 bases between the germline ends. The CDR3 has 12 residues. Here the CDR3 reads CASSTRVNEQFF. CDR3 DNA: TGTGCCAGCAGCACTAGGGTCAATGAGCAGTTCTTC. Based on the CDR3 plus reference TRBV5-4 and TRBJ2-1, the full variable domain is ETGVTQSPTHLIKTRGQQVTLRCSSQSGHNTVSWYQQALGQGPQFIFQYYREEENGRGNFPPRFSGLQFPNYSSELNVNALELDDSALYLCASSTRVNEQFFGPGTRLTVL.

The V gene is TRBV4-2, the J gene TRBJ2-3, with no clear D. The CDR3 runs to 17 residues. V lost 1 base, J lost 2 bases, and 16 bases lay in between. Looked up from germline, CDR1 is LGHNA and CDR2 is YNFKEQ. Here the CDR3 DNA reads TGTGCCAGCAGCCAAGCTATTTCCGCAGGATACACAGATACGCAGTATTTT. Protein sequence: CASSQAISAGYTDTQYF.

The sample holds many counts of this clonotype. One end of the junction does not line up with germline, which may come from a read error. Written as DNA, the CDR3 is TGTGCTAGCAGCCCCCCAGGGAACACAGATACGCAGTATTTT. Translation: CASSPPGNTDTQYF. This chain connects TRBV7-7 to TRBJ2-3, with a weak D call TRBD1 (5 bases). Germline CDR1 reads SSHAT; CDR2 reads FNYEAQ (reference sequence). This CDR3 is 14 amino acids long. The full variable domain, with the rest looked up from reference TRBV7-7 and TRBJ2-3, is GAGVSQSPRYKVTKRGQDVTLRCDPISSHATLYWYQQALGQGPEFLTYFNYEAQPDKSGLPSDRFSAERPEGSISTLTIQRTEQRDSAMYRCASSPPGNTDTQYFGPGTRLTVL.

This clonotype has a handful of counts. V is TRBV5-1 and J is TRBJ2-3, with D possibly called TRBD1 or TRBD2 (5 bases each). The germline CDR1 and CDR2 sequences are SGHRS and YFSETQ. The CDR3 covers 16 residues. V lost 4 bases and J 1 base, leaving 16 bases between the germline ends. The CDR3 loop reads CASSPGTAFGTDTQYF. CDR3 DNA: TGCGCCAGCAGCCCCGGGACGGCCTTCGGCACAGATACGCAGTATTTT. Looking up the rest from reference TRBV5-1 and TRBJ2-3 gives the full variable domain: KAGVTQTPRYLIKTRGQQVTLSCSPISGHRSVSWYQQTPGQGLQFLFEYFSETQRNKGNFPGRFSGRQFSNSRSEMNVSTLELGDSALYLCASSPGTAFGTDTQYFGPGTRLTVL.

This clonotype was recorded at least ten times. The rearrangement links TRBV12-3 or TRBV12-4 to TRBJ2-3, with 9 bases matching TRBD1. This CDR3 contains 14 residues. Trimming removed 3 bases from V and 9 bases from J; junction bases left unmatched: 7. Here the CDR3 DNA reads TGTGCCAGCAGTTTTATGGGACAGGGCACGACGCAGTATTTT. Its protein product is CASSFMGQGTTQYF.

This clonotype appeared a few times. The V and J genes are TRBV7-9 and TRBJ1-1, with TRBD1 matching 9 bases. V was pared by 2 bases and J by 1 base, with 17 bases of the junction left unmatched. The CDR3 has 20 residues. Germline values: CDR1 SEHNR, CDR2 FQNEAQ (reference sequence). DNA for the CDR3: TGTGCCAGCAGCTTATTGGGTTGGACAGGGGCGGTGGCAGGGAACACTGAAGCTTTCTTT. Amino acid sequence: CASSLLGWTGAVAGNTEAFF.

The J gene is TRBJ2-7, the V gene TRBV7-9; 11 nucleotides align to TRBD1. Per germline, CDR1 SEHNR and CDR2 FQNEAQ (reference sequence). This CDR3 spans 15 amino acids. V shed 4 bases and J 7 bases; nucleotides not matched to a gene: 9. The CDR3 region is CASSSPGQGVWEQYF. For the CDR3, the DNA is TGTGCCAGCAGCTCACCGGGACAGGGGGTTTGGGAGCAGTACTTC.